This paragraph covers one T cell receptor (beta chain) sequence. Antigen unknown. The sample originates from a study of OX40 agonist ivuxolimab in advanced cancers. Study-level background: Clinicians treated patients with ivuxolimab, an agonistic anti-OX40 (CD134) antibody. Partial responses, seen in three patients, involved one hepatocellular carcinoma and two cutaneous melanomas.

Sampling times: baseline, cycle 4 day 1, cycle 7 day 1. The method was immunoSEQ multiplex PCR; TCRdb's version includes in-frame clones alone and lacks a portion of them. This table has some 82,000 clones, about 94% appearing once. General study findings and limits: At 0.1 to 3.0 mg/kg, CD4+ and CD8+ blood T cells expanded clonally by week 6.

The source of this sequence is an adult with an advanced solid tumor such as melanoma, head and neck, liver or kidney cancer. Sequencing used CD4+ or CD8+ T cells sorted from blood, obtained in a trial of the OX40 agonist ivuxolimab.

The CDR3 sequence is CASSLGSSHEQFF. DNA for the CDR3: TGTGCCAGCAGTTTAGGCAGCTCCCATGAGCAGTTCTTC. This chain connects TRBV27 to TRBJ2-1; D gene unclear. The CDR3 runs to 13 residues. V lost 2 bases, J lost 8 bases, and 10 bases lay in between. Germline V CDR1 and CDR2: MNHEY, SMNVEV (reference sequence).